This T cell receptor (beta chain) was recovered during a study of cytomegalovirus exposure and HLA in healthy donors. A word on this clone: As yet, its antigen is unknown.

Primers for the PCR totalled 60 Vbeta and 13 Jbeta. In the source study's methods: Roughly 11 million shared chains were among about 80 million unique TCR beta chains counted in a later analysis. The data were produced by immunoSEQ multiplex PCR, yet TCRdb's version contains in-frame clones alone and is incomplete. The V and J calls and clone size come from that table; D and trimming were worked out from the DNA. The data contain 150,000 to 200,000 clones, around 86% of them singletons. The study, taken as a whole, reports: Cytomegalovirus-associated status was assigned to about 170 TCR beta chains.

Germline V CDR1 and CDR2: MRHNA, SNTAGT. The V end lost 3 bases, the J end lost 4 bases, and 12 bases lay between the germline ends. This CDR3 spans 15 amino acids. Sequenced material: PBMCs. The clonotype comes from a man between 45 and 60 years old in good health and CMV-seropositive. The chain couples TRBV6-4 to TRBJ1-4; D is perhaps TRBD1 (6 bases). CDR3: CASSDRGAGNEKLFF. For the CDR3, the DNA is TGTGCCAGCAGTGATCGGGGGGCTGGTAATGAAAAACTGTTTTTT.